The clone carrying this T cell receptor (beta chain) was picked up one time. The CDR3 runs to 18 residues. The junction had 16 bases not matched to a gene; V was cut back by 4 bases and J by 4 bases. The V gene's germline CDR1 is LNHDA and CDR2 SQIVND (reference sequence). Method: immunoSEQ multiplex PCR; TCRdb's copy keeps in-frame clones and lacks some. The sample gives hundreds of thousands of clones, 65% to 90% of which show up once; approximately 8.6% is in the top ten. Recruits, aged roughly 18 to 89 years, lived in 24 US areas. In assigning cohorts, the study relied on participant-reported clinical history. This sample is drawn from a study of blood T cell repertoires in COVID-19. Study details: PBMCs, B-cell-depleted T cells, or T cells were the source of the cDNA or gDNA that made up the material.

The chain is built from TRBV19 and TRBJ2-5; 9 bases align to TRBD1. The specimen was PBMCs or T cells enriched from blood (not recorded which). This sequence was found in a woman between 50 and 59 years old with acute COVID-19. Here the CDR3 reads CASSTGKPGQGVRETQYF. CDR3 nucleotides: TGTGCCAGTAGTACAGGAAAACCGGGACAGGGCGTCCGAGAGACCCAGTACTTC.